This is a list of T cell receptor beta chains from one sample in a study of response to subunit inactivated influenza vaccine. TCRdb re-analysed the RT-PCR reads in MiXCR, keeping a single row per CDR3 protein. The sample lists 650,000 to 800,000 distinct CDR3 sequences, approximately 17% occurring once. The sequencing used PBMCs from blood, collected 4 to 6 days after vaccination. Receptors were obtained from a man aged 50-60 years who received an inactivated influenza vaccine. Each CDR3 is given with its conserved first and last residue. The D gene is left open where the match is weak. Clone size is given for some rows only: seen once, a few or many times, or a class if the clone is expanded.

>TRBD2|few|TRBJ2-5|TRBV7-9
CASSLRAGGQETQYF
TGTGCCAGCAGCTTACGGGCGGGGGGCCAAGAGACCCAGTACTTC
>-|many|TRBJ1-1|TRBV5-5
CASRPGLGSTEAFF
TGTGCCAGCAGGCCGGGGTTGGGGTCCACTGAAGCTTTCTTT
>TRBD2|-|TRBJ2-1|TRBV12-3/TRBV12-4
CASSSRLAGGWDEQFF
TGTGCCAGCAGCTCGAGACTAGCGGGAGGGTGGGATGAGCAGTTCTTC
>-|-|TRBJ2-3|TRBV14
CASSPWMLPSTDTQYF
TGTGCCAGCAGCCCGTGGATGCTGCCTAGCACAGATACGCAGTATTTT
>TRBD2|few|TRBJ2-1|TRBV6-1
CASSDPGGSINEQFF
TGTGCCAGCAGTGACCCAGGCGGGAGTATCAATGAGCAGTTCTTC
>-|-|TRBJ1-1|TRBV5-1
CASSSGASQMNTEAFF
TGCGCCAGCAGCTCAGGGGCGTCCCAGATGAACACTGAAGCTTTCTTT
>-|-|TRBJ2-5|TRBV12-3/TRBV12-4
CASSFPGPGETQCF
TGTGCCAGCAGTTTCCCAGGGCCCGGGGAGACCCAGTGCTTC
>TRBD2|few|TRBJ2-7|TRBV12-3/TRBV12-4
CASSPRGAGGYEQYF
TGTGCCAGCAGTCCCCGGGGGGCGGGAGGCTACGAGCAGTACTTC
>-|-|TRBJ2-5|TRBV2
CASNRDLSSSQYF
TGTGCCAGCAACCGGGACCTCTCTTCATCTCAGTACTTC
>TRBD1|few|TRBJ1-4|TRBV6-1
CASSPGQGDEKLFF
TGTGCCAGCAGTCCGGGACAGGGTGATGAAAAACTGTTTTTT
>-|-|TRBJ1-6|TRBV20-1
CSARDPIRSGSSPLHF
TGCAGTGCTAGAGATCCAATCCGCTCAGGTAGTTCACCCCTCCACTTT
>-|few|TRBJ2-2|TRBV13
CASSPPRGLPSGELFF
TGTGCCAGCAGCCCACCCAGGGGACTACCTAGCGGGGAGCTGTTTTTT
>TRBD2|-|TRBJ2-3|TRBV20-1
CSARTGLAGGIDTQYF
TGCAGTGCTAGGACGGGACTAGCGGGGGGAATAGATACGCAGTATTTT
>TRBD1|few|TRBJ1-1|TRBV5-1
CASSLEGTGGRWAFF
TGCGCCAGCAGCTTGGAGGGGACAGGGGGTCGTTGGGCTTTCTTT
>-|-|TRBJ1-5|TRBV5-5
CASSLDLGQPQHF
TGTGCCAGCAGCTTGGATTTAGGTCAGCCCCAGCATTTT
>-|many|TRBJ2-3|TRBV11-1
CASSPRQPRRTDTQYF
TGTGCCAGCAGCCCCCGACAGCCTCGCAGAACAGATACGCAGTATTTT
>TRBD2|-|TRBJ2-1|TRBV24-1
CATSEPGLAGSSYNEQFF
TGTGCCACCAGTGAACCGGGACTAGCGGGAAGCTCCTACAATGAGCAGTTCTTC
>TRBD1|many|TRBJ1-2|TRBV20-1
CSAEQGNYGYTF
TGCAGTGCTGAACAGGGGAACTATGGCTACACCTTC
>TRBD2|-|TRBJ2-5|TRBV20-1
CSASPSGDIETQYF
TGCAGTGCTAGTCCTAGCGGGGACATCGAGACCCAGTACTTC
>TRBD1|-|TRBJ2-2|TRBV27
CASSLSRQGSGELFF
TGTGCCAGCAGTTTATCGAGACAGGGATCCGGGGAGCTGTTTTTT
>TRBD2|few|TRBJ2-7|TRBV20-1
CSALRGGRDEQYF
TGCAGTGCCCTACGGGGGGGCCGCGACGAGCAGTACTTC
>TRBD2|few|TRBJ2-5|TRBV10-3
CAISEESGGLGTQYF
TGTGCCATCAGTGAGGAGAGCGGGGGCCTCGGGACCCAGTACTTC
>TRBD2|few|TRBJ2-1|TRBV2
CAGDLAGGAFEQFF
TGTGCCGGGGACCTAGCGGGAGGTGCTTTTGAGCAGTTCTTC
>-|many|TRBJ1-5|TRBV12-3/TRBV12-4
CASSLHPIGNQPQHF
TGTGCCAGCAGTTTACACCCGATCGGCAATCAGCCCCAGCATTTT
>TRBD1|many|TRBJ2-3|TRBV5-1
CASSSGGPTDTQYF
TGCGCCAGCAGTTCAGGGGGCCCCACAGATACGCAGTATTTT
>-|few|TRBJ2-2|TRBV5-1
CASSGDTHHTGELFF
TGCGCCAGCAGCGGTGACACGCACCACACCGGGGAGCTGTTTTTT
>-|many|TRBJ2-2|TRBV5-1
CASSLGTIPSTGELFF
TGCGCCAGCAGTCTCGGGACAATCCCTTCAACCGGGGAGCTGTTTTTT
>-|many|TRBJ2-3|TRBV12-3/TRBV12-4
CASSFGLNTQYF
TGTGCCAGCAGTTTCGGACTGAATACGCAGTATTTT
>TRBD1|-|TRBJ1-6|TRBV13
CASSLRQGAIYSPLHF
TGTGCCAGCAGCTTACGGCAGGGGGCGATTTATTCACCCCTCCACTTT
>TRBD2|few|TRBJ2-3|TRBV29-1
CSVEGLADRTGTQYF
TGCAGCGTTGAGGGACTAGCGGATCGTACCGGCACGCAGTATTTT
>TRBD2|-|TRBJ2-3|TRBV11-2
CASSLASGAGAAVDTQYF
TGTGCCAGCAGTCTCGCATCGGGAGCGGGAGCAGCGGTCGATACGCAGTATTTT
>TRBD2|-|TRBJ2-3|TRBV10-2
CASKQTSGVTDTQYF
TGCGCCAGCAAGCAAACTAGCGGGGTTACAGATACGCAGTATTTT
>TRBD1|-|TRBJ1-2|TRBV5-1
CASSLGQGGPRGYGYTF
TGCGCCAGCAGCTTGGGTCAGGGGGGACCTCGCGGCTATGGCTACACCTTC
>TRBD1|many|TRBJ1-2|TRBV7-9
CASSSGTGANYGYTF
TGTGCCAGCAGCTCCGGGACAGGCGCTAACTATGGCTACACCTTC
>-|many|TRBJ1-1|TRBV4-3
CASSQDTGASTEAFF
TGCGCCAGCAGCCAAGATACGGGGGCGAGCACTGAAGCTTTCTTT
>-|-|TRBJ2-5|TRBV9
CASSALLGGQETQYF
TGTGCCAGCAGCGCTTTACTTGGGGGCCAAGAGACCCAGTACTTC
>-|few|TRBJ2-1|TRBV15
CATSTRGGEQFF
TGTGCCACCAGCACCCGTGGTGGTGAGCAGTTCTTC
>-|few|TRBJ1-5|TRBV12-3/TRBV12-4
CASRGPSTSNQPQHF
TGTGCCAGCAGGGGACCAAGTACCAGCAATCAGCCCCAGCATTTT
>-|many|TRBJ2-7|TRBV20-1
CSATQGSYEQYF
TGCAGTGCCACACAGGGCTCCTACGAGCAGTACTTC
>TRBD1|-|TRBJ2-2|TRBV29-1
CSVTGDKNTGELFF
TGCAGCGTTACAGGGGATAAGAACACCGGGGAGCTGTTTTTT